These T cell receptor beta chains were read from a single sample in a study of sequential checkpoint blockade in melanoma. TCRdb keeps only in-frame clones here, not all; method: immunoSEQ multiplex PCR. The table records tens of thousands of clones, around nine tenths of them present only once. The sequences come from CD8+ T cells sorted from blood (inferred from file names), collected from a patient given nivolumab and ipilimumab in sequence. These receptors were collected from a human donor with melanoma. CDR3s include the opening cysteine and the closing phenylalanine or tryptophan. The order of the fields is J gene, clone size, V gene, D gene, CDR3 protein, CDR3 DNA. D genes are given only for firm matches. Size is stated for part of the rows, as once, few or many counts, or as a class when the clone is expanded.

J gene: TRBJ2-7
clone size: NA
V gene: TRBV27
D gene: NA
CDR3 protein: CASSYRQNYEQYF
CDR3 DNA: TGTGCCAGCAGTTATAGACAGAACTACGAGCAGTACTTC

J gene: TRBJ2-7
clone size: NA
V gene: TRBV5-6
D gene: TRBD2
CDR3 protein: CASSHHSAGQVSHEQYF
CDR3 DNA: TGTGCCAGCAGCCATCACTCAGCGGGGCAAGTGTCCCACGAGCAGTACTTC

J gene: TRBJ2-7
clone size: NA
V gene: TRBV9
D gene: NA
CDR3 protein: CASSVSEGPYEQYF
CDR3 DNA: TGTGCCAGCAGCGTAAGCGAAGGCCCCTACGAGCAGTACTTC

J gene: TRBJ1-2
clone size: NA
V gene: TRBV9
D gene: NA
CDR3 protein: CASSPRTAVNYGYTF
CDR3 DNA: TGTGCCAGCAGCCCACGGACAGCTGTAAACTATGGCTACACCTTC

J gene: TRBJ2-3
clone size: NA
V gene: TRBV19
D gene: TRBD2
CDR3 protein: CASSIAGGLDTQYF
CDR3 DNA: TGTGCCAGTAGTATTGCGGGAGGATTAGATACGCAGTATTTT

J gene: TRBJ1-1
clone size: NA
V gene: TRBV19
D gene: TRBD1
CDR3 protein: CASSIGDRVDTEAFF
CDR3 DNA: TGTGCCAGTAGTATAGGGGACAGGGTTGACACTGAAGCTTTCTTT

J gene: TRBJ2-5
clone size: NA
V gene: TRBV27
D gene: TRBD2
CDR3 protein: CASSSGLAGGETQYF
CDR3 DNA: TGTGCCAGCAGTAGCGGACTAGCGGGGGGGGAGACCCAGTACTTC

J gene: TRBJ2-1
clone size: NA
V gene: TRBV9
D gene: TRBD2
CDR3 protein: CASSLSGGNEQFF
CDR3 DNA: TGTGCCAGCAGTCTTAGCGGGGGTAATGAGCAGTTCTTC

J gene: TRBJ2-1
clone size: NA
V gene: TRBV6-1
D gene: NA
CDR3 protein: CASSEDRGRSSYNEQFF
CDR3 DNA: TGTGCCAGCAGTGAAGATCGGGGGAGGAGCTCCTACAATGAGCAGTTCTTC

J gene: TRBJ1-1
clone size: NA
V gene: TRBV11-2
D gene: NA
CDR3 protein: CASSLGQNTEAFF
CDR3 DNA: TGTGCCAGCAGCTTAGGACAGAACACTGAAGCTTTCTTT

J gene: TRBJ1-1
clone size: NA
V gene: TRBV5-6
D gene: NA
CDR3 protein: CASSFGNTEAFF
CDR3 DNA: TGTGCCAGCAGCTTCGGGAACACTGAAGCTTTCTTT

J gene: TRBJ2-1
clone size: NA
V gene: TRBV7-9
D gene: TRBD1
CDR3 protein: CASSFWGQGLYNEQFF
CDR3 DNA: TGTGCCAGCAGCTTTTGGGGACAGGGATTATACAATGAGCAGTTCTTC

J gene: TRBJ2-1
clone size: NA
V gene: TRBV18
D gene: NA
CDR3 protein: CASSPDLDGTSSYNEQFF
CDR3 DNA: TGTGCCAGCTCACCGGACTTGGACGGAACTAGCTCCTACAATGAGCAGTTCTTC

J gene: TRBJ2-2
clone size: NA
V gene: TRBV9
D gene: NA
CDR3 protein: CASSARQVSNTGELFF
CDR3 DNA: TGTGCCAGCAGCGCCCGACAGGTTTCGAACACCGGGGAGCTGTTTTTT

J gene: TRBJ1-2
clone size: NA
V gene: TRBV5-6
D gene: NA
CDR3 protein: CASSHRSGLYGYTF
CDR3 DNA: TGTGCCAGCAGCCACCGTAGCGGGTTATATGGCTACACCTTC

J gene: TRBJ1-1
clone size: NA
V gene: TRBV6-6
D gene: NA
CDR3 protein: CASSPLTGNTEAFF
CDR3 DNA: TGTGCCAGCAGTCCCTTGACAGGGAACACTGAAGCTTTCTTT

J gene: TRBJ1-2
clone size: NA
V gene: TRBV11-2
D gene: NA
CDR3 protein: CASSFDSQPSYGYTF
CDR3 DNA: TGTGCCAGCAGCTTCGACAGTCAACCAAGCTATGGCTACACCTTC

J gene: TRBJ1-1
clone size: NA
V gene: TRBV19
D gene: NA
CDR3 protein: CASGYGLGTEAFF
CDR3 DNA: TGTGCCAGTGGATACGGACTGGGGACTGAAGCTTTCTTT

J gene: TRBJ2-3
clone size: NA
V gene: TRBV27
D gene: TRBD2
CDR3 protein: CASSLQGLAGLDTQYF
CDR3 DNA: TGTGCCAGCAGTTTACAGGGACTAGCGGGATTGGATACGCAGTATTTT

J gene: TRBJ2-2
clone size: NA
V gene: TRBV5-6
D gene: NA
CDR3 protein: CASSFLNTGELFF
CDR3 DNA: TGTGCCAGCAGCTTCCTCAACACCGGGGAGCTGTTTTTT

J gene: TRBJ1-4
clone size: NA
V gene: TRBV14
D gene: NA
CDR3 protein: CASSQEGQPVQATNEKLFF
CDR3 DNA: TGTGCCAGCAGCCAAGAGGGACAACCAGTACAAGCAACTAATGAAAAACTGTTTTTT

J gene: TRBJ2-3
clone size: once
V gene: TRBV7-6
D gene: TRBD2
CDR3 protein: CASSPLRAGGTDTQYF
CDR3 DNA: TGTGCCAGCAGCCCCCTCCGGGCGGGGGGGACAGATACGCAGTATTTT

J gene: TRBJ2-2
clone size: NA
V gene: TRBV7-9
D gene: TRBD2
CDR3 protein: CASSLLAGEEVTGELFF
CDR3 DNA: TGTGCCAGCAGCTTACTGGCGGGGGAGGAGGTCACCGGGGAGCTGTTTTTT

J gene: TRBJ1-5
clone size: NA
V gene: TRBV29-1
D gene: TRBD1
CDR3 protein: CSVLTGGPPQHF
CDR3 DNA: TGCAGCGTTCTGACAGGGGGCCCGCCCCAGCATTTT

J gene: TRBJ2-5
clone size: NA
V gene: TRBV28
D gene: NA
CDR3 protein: CASSSTGQYF
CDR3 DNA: TGTGCCAGCAGTTCGACAGGCCAGTACTTC

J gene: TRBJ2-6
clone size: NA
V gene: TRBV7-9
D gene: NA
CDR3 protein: CASSFQGNANVLTF
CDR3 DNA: TGTGCCAGCAGCTTCCAGGGGAACGCCAACGTCCTGACTTTC

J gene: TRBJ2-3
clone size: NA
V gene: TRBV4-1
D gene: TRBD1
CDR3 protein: CASSQRTGDPNTQYF
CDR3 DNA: TGCGCCAGCAGCCAAAGGACAGGGGACCCAAATACGCAGTATTTT

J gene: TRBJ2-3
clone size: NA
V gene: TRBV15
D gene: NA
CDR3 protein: CATSREFRGADTQYF
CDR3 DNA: TGTGCCACCAGCAGAGAGTTTCGGGGGGCGGATACGCAGTATTTT

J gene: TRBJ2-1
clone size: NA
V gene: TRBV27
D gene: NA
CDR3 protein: CASSLLRTIYNEQFF
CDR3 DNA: TGTGCCAGCAGTTTATTAAGGACTATTTACAATGAGCAGTTCTTC

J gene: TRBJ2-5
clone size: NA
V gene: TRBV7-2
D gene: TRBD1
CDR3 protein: CASSIRQGILRETQYF
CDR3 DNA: TGTGCCAGCAGCATACGACAGGGGATCCTTCGAGAGACCCAGTACTTC

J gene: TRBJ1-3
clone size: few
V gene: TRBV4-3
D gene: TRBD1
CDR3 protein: CASSQDGDSSGNTIYF
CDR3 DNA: TGCGCCAGCAGCCAAGATGGGGACAGCTCTGGAAACACCATATATTTT